A selection of T cell receptor beta chains follows, all from one sample in a study of blood T cells in healthy people across ages. MiXCR, run by TCRdb on the 5' RACE reads, gives a single entry per CDR3 protein. The sample comprises about 1.5 million distinct CDR3 sequences, roughly 45% of which are singletons, and roughly 8.2% rests with the top ten. Sequenced sample: blood. The receptors come from a woman aged 18-29 years in good health. CDR3s include the opening cysteine and the closing phenylalanine or tryptophan. The D gene is left open where the match is weak. Clone size, where shown, is once, few, many, or a class for clones that have expanded.

size,J,V,D,CDR3,DNA
NA,TRBJ2-1,TRBV15,NA,CTTSRDLKNSEQFF,TGTACCACCAGCAGAGACCTTAAAAACTCTGAGCAGTTCTTC
NA,TRBJ2-7,TRBV5-1,NA,CASSSNVIGVYEQYF,TGCGCCAGCAGCTCAAACGTAATAGGGGTCTACGAGCAGTACTTC
NA,TRBJ1-1,TRBV5-6,TRBD1,CASSQVDRYQNTEAFF,TGTGCCAGCAGCCAAGTGGACAGGTATCAGAACACTGAAGCTTTCTTT
NA,TRBJ1-2,TRBV12-3/TRBV12-4,NA,CASSFTPGQVPYGYTF,TGTGCCAGCAGTTTTACCCCGGGACAAGTTCCCTATGGCTACACCTTC
NA,TRBJ1-2,TRBV6-5,NA,CASGSTGLRGYTF,TGTGCCAGCGGATCCACAGGGTTGAGAGGCTACACCTTC
NA,TRBJ2-1,TRBV7-2,NA,CASSLTRGNEQFF,TGTGCCAGCAGCTTAACAAGGGGGAATGAGCAGTTCTTC
NA,TRBJ2-7,TRBV20-1,NA,CSALVGLLYNEQYF,TGCAGTGCCTTGGTGGGGCTCCTATACAATGAGCAGTACTTC
NA,TRBJ2-3,TRBV5-6,TRBD2,CASSRGTSDVTDTQYF,TGTGCCAGCAGCCGCGGGACTAGCGATGTCACAGATACGCAGTATTTT
NA,TRBJ2-3,TRBV6-5,NA,CASSYGPGRRGSITDTQYF,TGTGCCAGCAGTTACGGGCCGGGTAGGCGCGGGTCTATCACAGATACGCAGTATTTT
few,TRBJ1-6,TRBV7-8,TRBD1,CASSLAGTGVSPLHF,TGTGCCAGCAGCTTAGCTGGGACAGGGGTTTCACCCCTCCACTTT
NA,TRBJ2-7,TRBV10-3,NA,CAISESLPDEQYF,TGTGCCATCAGTGAGTCGCTCCCGGACGAGCAGTACTTC
NA,TRBJ1-6,TRBV5-4,NA,CASSPQVLRIPLHF,TGTGCCAGCAGCCCACAGGTACTCCGAATTCCCCTCCACTTT
few,TRBJ2-5,TRBV20-1,TRBD1,CSAYSDRVMYF,TGCAGTGCTTATTCCGACAGGGTCATGTACTTC
NA,TRBJ2-2,TRBV6-5,TRBD1,CASNGQGANTGELFF,TGTGCCAGCAACGGACAGGGGGCGAACACCGGGGAGCTGTTTTTT
NA,TRBJ2-5,TRBV20-1,TRBD2,CSITSGVQETQYF,TGCAGCATTACCAGCGGGGTGCAAGAGACCCAGTACTTC
NA,TRBJ2-5,TRBV20-1,NA,CSVIREFQETQYF,TGCAGTGTCATACGGGAGTTCCAAGAGACCCAGTACTTC
many,TRBJ2-5,TRBV4-2,NA,CASSQPSSETQYF,TGTGCCAGCAGCCAGCCCAGCTCGGAGACCCAGTACTTC